The clone carrying this T cell receptor beta chain was counted many times. The antigen remains undetermined. V was clipped by 1 base and J by 4 bases, with 14 bases between them. CDR3 size: 16 residues. The germline gives CDR1 SGHAT, CDR2 FQNNGV. The data derive from a study of CD8 T cells in ankylosing spondylitis. Overall study results and limits: It was reported that disease-linked clones were significantly enriched in matched ankylosing spondylitis synovial fluid.

Scientists made TCR beta libraries using quantitative 5'-RACE with molecular barcodes. In TCRdb, the 5' RACE reads were re-called with MiXCR into one record per CDR3 protein. The data contain over 100,000 distinct CDR3 sequences, approximately 10% of them singletons. The origin of this receptor is a female donor with ankylosing spondylitis or in good health (not recorded which). Specimen: blood, either unsorted or a sorted T cell fraction (not recorded which). The gene calls are TRBV11-2 and TRBJ2-1; D perhaps matches TRBD2 (5 bases). The CDR3 loop is CASSLGRRVLYNEQFF. Written as DNA, the CDR3 is TGTGCCAGCAGCTTAGGCCGGCGGGTCCTTTACAATGAGCAGTTCTTC.